The T cell receptor beta chain described here comes from a study of blood T cell repertoires in COVID-19. Across the study: Spain, Italy and the United States supplied samples that represented acute and convalescent COVID-19.

Method: immunoSEQ multiplex PCR; TCRdb's copy keeps in-frame clones and lacks some. The sample contains some 150,000 clones, approximately 83% of which appear only once. The material sequenced was peripheral blood. The source of this sequence is a woman in her sixties with COVID-19, enrolled during active disease.

CDR3 sequence: CASSVGQGTEAFF. The CDR3 DNA reads TGTGCCAGCAGCGTAGGACAGGGGACTGAAGCTTTCTTT. The chain employs TRBV7-3 and TRBJ1-1, with 9 bases aligning to TRBD1. The CDR3 consists of 13 residues. Germline lookup yields CDR1 SGHTA and CDR2 FQGTGA. J lost 5 bases, V lost 5 bases, and 3 bases had no gene match.